The 8 T cell receptor beta chains given below trace back to one sample, sequenced in a study of blood T cell repertoires in COVID-19. Repertoires were generated with immunoSEQ multiplex PCR, while TCRdb's copy carries only in-frame clones and drops some. The top ten hold about 8% of the sample, which has under 25,000 clones, nearly 90% seen once. The sample consisted of peripheral blood. Receptors originate from a human donor with active COVID-19. The donor label of this sample is uncertain.

The gene calls are TRBV4-2 and TRBJ1-4; 11 nucleotides align to TRBD1. Per germline, CDR1 LGHNA and CDR2 YNFKEQ. This CDR3 is 15 amino acids long. V shed 3 bases, J shed 8 bases, and the junction held 5 bases outside the gene matches. The CDR3 DNA is TGTGCCAGCAGCCATGGACAGGGGGCGGACGAAAAACTGTTTTTT. Amino acids: CASSHGQGADEKLFF.

The CDR3 here is CAYSTTGQSNEQFF. DNA for the CDR3: TGTGCCTATTCAACGACGGGACAAAGTAATGAGCAGTTCTTC. The chain carries TRBV30 and TRBJ2-1, with a possible D match to TRBD1 (6 bases). The CDR3 loop spans 14 amino acids. CDR1 is GTSNPN, CDR2 SVGIG, per germline (reference sequence). Between the trimmed V and J ends, which lost 7 bases and 7 bases, there was a span of 20 bases. Drawing the rest from reference TRBV30 and TRBJ2-1, the complete variable domain is SQTIHQWPATLVQPVGSPLSLECTVEGTSNPNLYWYRQAAGRGLQLLFYSVGIGQISSEVPQNLSASRPQDRQFILSSKKLLLSDSGFYLCAYSTTGQSNEQFFGPGTRLTVL.

This chain connects TRBV11-3 to TRBJ2-5; D gene ambiguous. V dropped 1 base and J dropped 4 bases, with 10 bases sitting between them. The germline CDR1 and CDR2 sequences are SGHNT and YENEEA. This CDR3 comprises 14 residues. The CDR3 spells CASSLGAARETQYF. CDR3 coding DNA: TGTGCCAGCAGCTTAGGGGCCGCCCGAGAGACCCAGTACTTC.

The rearrangement joins TRBV27 to TRBJ2-1; D is perhaps TRBD2 (6 bases). The CDR3 extends over 16 amino acids. Looked up from germline, CDR1 is MNHEY and CDR2 is SMNVEV (reference sequence). The V gene lost 3 bases and the J gene lost 2 bases, with 14 bases spanning the gap. CDR3 in amino acids: CASSFRAGRAYNEQFF. The DNA for the CDR3 is TGTGCCAGCAGTTTCCGGGCGGGAAGGGCCTACAATGAGCAGTTCTTC.

The J gene is TRBJ2-1, the V gene TRBV11-3, with D perhaps matching TRBD1 (5 bases). In germline, CDR1 is SGHNT, CDR2 YENEEA. Deletions cut 11 bases from V and 5 bases from J, with 19 bases between. The CDR3 runs to 14 residues. Here the CDR3 DNA reads TGTGCCTCCGCCACGCAAGGGGCGCACAATGAGCAGTTCTTC. Its protein is CASATQGAHNEQFF.

V usage is TRBV5-4 and J usage is TRBJ2-7; TRBD2 aligns across 10 bases. The V gene's germline CDR1 is SGHNT and CDR2 YYREEE (reference sequence). Unmatched junction bases numbered 7, after V lost 5 bases and J lost 5 bases. This CDR3 is 14 amino acids long. The CDR3 DNA sequence: TGTGCCAGCAGTCACTCCGGGACTAGCGACGAGCAGTACTTC. Its protein product is CASSHSGTSDEQYF.

This chain uses TRBV9 with TRBJ2-7, with D possibly TRBD2 on 5 matching bases. Germline CDR1 SGDLS, CDR2 YYNGEE. V was pared by 2 bases and J by 3 bases, with 15 bases between. The CDR3 has 15 residues. The CDR3 DNA reads as TGTGCCAGCAGCGTGGGAGCGACAAAAGACTACGAGCAGTACTTC. Its protein product is CASSVGATKDYEQYF.

The chain recombines TRBV29-1 with TRBJ1-1, with D possibly TRBD1 on 5 matching bases. The CDR3 spans 13 residues. Germline V gene data show CDR1 as SQVTM and CDR2 as ANQGSEA. Deletions cut 4 bases from V and 3 bases from J, with 12 bases between. CDR3 in amino acids: CSVASGSDTEAFF. The CDR3 nucleotides read TGCAGCGTTGCTTCAGGGTCCGACACTGAAGCTTTCTTT.